The 20 T cell receptor beta chains below all came from one sample that was sequenced in a study of T-cell memory formation after mild COVID-19. Via MiXCR, TCRdb re-called the 5' RACE reads, giving one row per CDR3 protein. The sample shows 350,000 to 450,000 distinct CDR3 sequences, more than 20% of them seen only once. The sequencing input was PBMCs or a T cell subset sorted from them (not recorded which). The receptor set was obtained from an adult woman who had mild COVID-19 (a few samples of this study predate the infection). Cell type and time point are not known.

This clonotype was counted between two and nine times. Here the CDR3 reads CASRAGYGGATDTQYF. DNA for the CDR3: TGTGCCAGCAGAGCCGGCTACGGGGGGGCAACAGATACGCAGTATTTT. This chain links TRBV7-3 with TRBJ2-3, with 8 bases fitting TRBD2. In germline, CDR1 is SGHTA, CDR2 FQGTGA. The CDR3 contains 16 residues. After removal of 6 bases from V and 3 bases from J, the junction contained 11 bases not matched to a gene.

This clonotype was seen a handful of times. The rearrangement joins TRBV3-1 to TRBJ1-5; TRBD1 agrees at 7 bases. Losses at the gene ends were 4 bases for V and 0 bases for J; bases not matched to a gene: 3. The CDR3 has 15 residues. From germline, CDR1 is LGHDT and CDR2 YNNKEL (reference sequence). The CDR3 reads CASSRGTASNQPQHF. The CDR3 coding sequence is TGTGCCAGCAGCCGAGGGACAGCTAGCAATCAGCCCCAGCATTTT.

The V and J genes are TRBV20-1 and TRBJ2-7, with 7 bases lining up with TRBD2. There are 15 residues in the CDR3. Looked up from germline, CDR1 is DFQATT and CDR2 is SNEGSKA (reference sequence). The junction had 10 bases not matched to a gene; V was cut back by 3 bases and J by 2 bases. DNA of the CDR3: TGCAGTGCTAGCCACGGGTGGGAGGGTACCTACGAGCAGTACTTC. Translation: CSASHGWEGTYEQYF.

The chain links TRBV28 to TRBJ2-1; the D gene is possibly TRBD2 (5 bases). Trimming pared 5 bases from V and 9 bases from J, leaving 11 bases between. The CDR3 sequence is 12 residues long. Germline V gene data show CDR1 as MDHEN and CDR2 as SYDVKM. The CDR3 DNA follows: TGTGCCAGCAGTCCAACGGGGTTTGAGCAGTTCTTC. It yields the protein CASSPTGFEQFF.

This clonotype turned up a few times. The chain joins TRBV20-1 to TRBJ1-5; D gene uncertain. Trimming removed 3 bases at V and 0 bases at J, with 12 bases between. Germline V gene data show CDR1 as DFQATT and CDR2 as SNEGSKA (reference sequence). The CDR3 loop spans 15 amino acids. CDR3 DNA: TGCAGTGCTAGTCTGAAGGTCGATAGCAATCAGCCCCAGCATTTT. Translating gives CSASLKVDSNQPQHF.

The CDR3 sequence: CASTNPGLAGEETQYF. CDR3 sequence (DNA): TGTGCCAGTACCAATCCGGGACTAGCGGGAGAAGAGACCCAGTACTTC. The chain uses TRBV19 and TRBJ2-5; 14 bases match TRBD2. This CDR3 contains 16 residues. Germline loops: CDR1 LNHDA, CDR2 SQIVND (reference sequence). Trimming at V came to 7 bases and at J to 3 bases, leaving 7 bases not matched to a gene.

A few counts support this clonotype. The chain carries TRBV2 and TRBJ2-6, with D unresolved. V was pared by 6 bases and J by 2 bases, with 14 bases between. In germline, CDR1 is SNHLY, CDR2 FYNNEI. The CDR3 has 16 residues. As DNA, the CDR3 is TGTGCCAGCAGCCGCCCAGGTGCGACTGGGGCCAACGTCCTGACTTTC. This gives the protein CASSRPGATGANVLTF.

The chain couples TRBV2 to TRBJ1-1, with 10 bases that match TRBD1. V lost 4 bases and J lost 1; bases outside the gene matches: 6. CDR1 is SNHLY and CDR2 is FYNNEI in the germline V gene. The CDR3 has 16 amino acids. The CDR3 sequence: CASSVRQGAGNTEAFF. The CDR3 DNA reads as TGTGCCAGCAGTGTACGACAGGGGGCTGGGAACACTGAAGCTTTCTTT.

The chain combines TRBV24-1 with TRBJ2-1; TRBD1 matches at 8 bases. V lost 3 bases to trimming and J lost 0 bases; unmatched junction nucleotides: 9. This CDR3 is 18 amino acids long. Germline V gene data show CDR1 as KGHDR and CDR2 as SFDVKD. This chain's CDR3 is CATSDPRGRGPSYNEQFF. As DNA, the CDR3 is TGTGCCACCAGTGATCCCAGGGGGCGGGGACCCTCCTACAATGAGCAGTTCTTC.

The chain carries TRBV21-1 and TRBJ2-7; the tabulated D call, TRBD1, remains unverified against the DNA. TRBV21-1 has pseudogene status. The CDR3 has 12 amino acids. CDR3 sequence (DNA): TGTGCCAGCGGATGGGGGACCTACGAGCAGTACTTC. This encodes CASGWGTYEQYF.

There are a few counts of this clonotype. The genes are TRBV7-6 and TRBJ1-2, with D perhaps matching TRBD1 (5 bases). Germline assignment: CDR1 SGHVS and CDR2 FNYEAQ. This CDR3 has 13 residues. V lost 6 bases and J lost 3, with 11 bases in between. The CDR3 protein is CASSAGTDYGYTF. CDR3 DNA sequence: TGTGCCAGCAGTGCGGGGACGGACTATGGCTACACCTTC.

This clonotype has just a few counts. The chain has TRBV3-1 and TRBJ2-1; 12 nucleotides match TRBD2. V lost 4 bases and J lost 7; bases outside the gene matches: 11. From germline, CDR1 is LGHDT and CDR2 YNNKEL (reference sequence). The CDR3 covers 17 residues. CDR3 in DNA: TGTGCCAGCAGCCGCCTCTCTAGCGGGGGGGCGGGAAATGAGCAGTTCTTC. Its protein product is CASSRLSSGGAGNEQFF.

This rearrangement joins TRBV7-2 to TRBJ2-2; no definite D call. Between the trimmed V and J ends, which lost 5 bases and 7 bases, there was a span of 11 bases. Germline V CDR1 and CDR2: SGHTA, FQGNSA. There are 13 residues in the CDR3. This chain's CDR3 is CASSPFEVGELFF. CDR3 sequence (DNA): TGTGCCAGCAGCCCTTTCGAGGTCGGGGAGCTGTTTTTT.

This clonotype was recorded a few times. In nucleotides, the CDR3 is TGTGCCAGCAGCCCCAGGGACGGGATAAACAATGAGCAGTTCTTC. Amino acids: CASSPRDGINNEQFF. The chain links TRBV11-2 to TRBJ2-1; tentatively, D is TRBD1 or TRBD2 (5 bases each). The CDR3 sequence is 15 residues long. The ends were cut back, 5 bases at V and 5 bases at J, with 16 bases in the middle. CDR1 and CDR2 (germline): SGHAT, FQNNGV.

This clonotype was seen a few times. The rearrangement uses TRBV5-4 and TRBJ2-3; the D is unclear. CDR3 length: 16 amino acids. CDR1 and CDR2 from the germline V gene are SGHNT and YYREEE (reference sequence). Trimming removed 1 base at V and 1 base at J, with 13 bases between. The CDR3 protein is CASSLRHLARTDTQYF. The DNA for the CDR3 is TGTGCCAGCAGCTTGAGGCACCTCGCACGCACAGATACGCAGTATTTT.

This clonotype was seen a few times. The chain couples TRBV12-3 or TRBV12-4 to TRBJ1-2; no clear D gene. CDR3 size: 13 residues. The V end lost 5 bases, the J end lost 5 bases, and 12 bases lay between the germline ends. The CDR3 DNA reads TGTGCCAGCAGTGACCACGACGGATATGGCTACACCTTC. It specifies CASSDHDGYGYTF.

The chain recombines TRBV5-3 with TRBJ2-1; D is uncertain. TRBV5-3 has ORF status, its function being uncertain. Trimming shortened V by 4 bases and J by 7 bases, and 9 bases separated the two germline ends. This CDR3 spans 12 amino acids. CDR3 protein: CARSEDGNEQFF. DNA of the CDR3: TGTGCCAGAAGCGAAGACGGGAATGAGCAGTTCTTC.

The chain uses TRBV27 and TRBJ2-2, with D tentatively TRBD2 (5 bases). V gave up 2 bases and J gave up 6 bases, with 10 bases separating them. The CDR3 totals 14 residues. Looked up from germline, CDR1 is MNHEY and CDR2 is SMNVEV (reference sequence). CDR3 sequence reads: CASSLTGSPGELFF. DNA of the CDR3: TGTGCCAGCAGTTTAACGGGAAGCCCCGGGGAGCTGTTTTTT.

The chain is built from TRBV30 and TRBJ1-2, with D possibly being TRBD1 (6 bases). CDR1 is GTSNPN, CDR2 SVGIG, per germline (reference sequence). This CDR3 is 11 amino acids long. The V and J ends lost 5 bases and 3 bases respectively, with 7 bases between them. CDR3 in DNA: TGTGCCTGGGACAGGTACTATGGCTACACCTTC. Translated: CAWDRYYGYTF.

This clonotype turned up a few times. This chain uses TRBV12-3 or TRBV12-4 with TRBJ2-7; D is uncertain. The CDR3 runs 14 residues. V lost 5 bases, J lost 6 bases, and 17 bases lay in between. The CDR3 protein is CASSLRTSRVEQYF. The CDR3 coding sequence is TGTGCCAGCAGTCTCAGAACATCACGAGTCGAGCAGTACTTC.